These 8 T cell receptor beta chains were sequenced from one sample in a study of T cell responses to AZD1222 COVID-19 vaccine. The data were produced by immunoSEQ multiplex PCR, yet TCRdb's version contains in-frame clones alone and is incomplete. The sample lists roughly 150,000 clones; about 85% were seen once. The specimen was peripheral blood, collected after recovery from COVID-19. These receptors were taken from an adult who had recovered from COVID-19.

This chain links TRBV3-1 (or the pseudogene TRBV3-2) with TRBJ2-1; 8 bases map to TRBD2. The CDR3 extends over 14 amino acids. V was pared by 1 base and J by 9 bases, with 5 bases of the junction left unmatched. Germline assignment: CDR1 LGHDT and CDR2 YNNKEL (reference sequence). The CDR3 sequence: CASSQGGTSGEQFF. CDR3 nucleotide sequence: TGTGCCAGCAGCCAAGGAGGGACTAGTGGTGAGCAGTTCTTC.

V usage is TRBV3-1 (or the pseudogene TRBV3-2) and J usage is TRBJ2-3; perhaps D is TRBD1 or TRBD2 (5 bases each). The V end lost 0 bases, the J end lost 0 bases, and 16 bases lay between the germline ends. Germline lookup yields CDR1 LGHDT and CDR2 YNNKEL (reference sequence). The CDR3 is made up of 18 amino acids. CDR3 sequence: CASSQDHRDASSTDTQYF. In DNA, the CDR3 is TGTGCCAGCAGCCAAGATCACCGGGACGCTTCTAGCACAGATACGCAGTATTTT.

The chain carries TRBV5-5 and TRBJ1-3; D gene unclear. In germline, CDR1 is SGHKS, CDR2 YYEKEE (reference sequence). CDR3 size: 16 residues. V lost 3 bases to trimming and J lost 0 bases, with 13 bases between them. This CDR3 is CASSYMDVRSGNTIYF. The CDR3 region has the DNA TGTGCCAGCAGCTATATGGACGTACGCTCTGGAAACACCATATATTTT. Filled out from reference TRBV5-5 and TRBJ1-3, the complete variable domain reads DAGVTQSPTHLIKTRGQQVTLRCSPISGHKSVSWYQQVLGQGPQFIFQYYEKEERGRGNFPDRFSARQFPNYSSELNVNALLLGDSALYLCASSYMDVRSGNTIYFGEGSWLTVV.

The chain joins TRBV12-3 or TRBV12-4 to TRBJ2-5, with D tentatively TRBD2 (6 bases). This CDR3 contains 13 residues. Trimming took 2 bases from V and 5 from J, leaving 9 bases between them. The CDR3 spells CASSLSGVETQYF. For the CDR3, the DNA is TGTGCCAGCAGTTTATCGGGGGTTGAGACCCAGTACTTC.

This clone was found once. The chain carries TRBV2 and TRBJ2-7, with TRBD2 matching 7 bases. CDR3 length: 14 residues. Germline CDR1 reads SNHLY; CDR2 reads FYNNEI. V lost 6 bases and J lost 9; bases outside the gene matches: 14. The CDR3 DNA reads as TGTGCCAGCAGGGACGGGAGGCCGGAGGTCGGGCAGTACTTC. It is translated as CASRDGRPEVGQYF.

V usage is TRBV9 and J usage is TRBJ1-2; 12 bases are a match to TRBD1. Germline CDR1 is SGDLS and CDR2 is YYNGEE. The CDR3 extends over 14 amino acids. V dropped 4 bases and J dropped 8; count of bases not matched to a gene: 6. CDR3 nucleotides: TGTGCCAGCAGCCTAGGGACAGGGGGCAGGGGCTACACCTTC. Its protein product is CASSLGTGGRGYTF.

Only a few counts were recorded for this clone. The V and J genes are TRBV14 and TRBJ1-1; tentative D call: TRBD1 (5 bases). In germline, CDR1 is SGHDN, CDR2 FVKESK. Trimming stripped 2 bases from V and 3 bases from J, with 10 bases between. The CDR3 loop spans 14 amino acids. In DNA form, the CDR3 reads TGTGCCAGCAGCCAACAGGGCAGGTACACTGAAGCTTTCTTT. It is translated as CASSQQGRYTEAFF.

The chain uses TRBV6-1 and TRBJ1-1; tentatively, D is TRBD1 (5 bases). Between the trimmed V and J ends, which lost 4 bases and 3 bases, there was a span of 21 bases. The CDR3 totals 17 residues. Germline CDR1 MNHNS, CDR2 SASEGT. The CDR3 DNA reads as TGTGCCAGCAGTGGACTGGCAGGGCGAGATACGGACACTGAAGCTTTCTTT. Translation gives CASSGLAGRDTDTEAFF.